The rows below give T cell receptor beta chains drawn from one sample of a study of CD8 T cells in ankylosing spondylitis. One entry per CDR3 protein results from TCRdb running MiXCR on the 5' RACE reads. The sample lists about 350,000 distinct CDR3 sequences; 20% to 25% were seen once. Sequenced input: blood, either unsorted or a sorted T cell fraction (not recorded which). The receptors derive from a male donor with ankylosing spondylitis or in good health (not recorded which). Each CDR3 is given with its conserved first and last residue. Fields, in order: D gene, clone size, J gene, V gene, CDR3 DNA, CDR3 protein. The D gene is left open where the match is weak. Expanded clones are given a class, and other clones once, few, many or no size at all.

. | . | TRBJ2-3 | TRBV2 | TGTGCCAGCCAGAGGACAGATACGCAGTATTTT | CASQRTDTQYF
TRBD1 | few | TRBJ2-7 | TRBV27 | TGTGCCAGCAGGCCGCAGACAGGGATAATTAACGAGCAGTACTTC | CASRPQTGIINEQYF
. | . | TRBJ2-1 | TRBV5-6 | TGTGCCAGCAGCTCAGCCGGGACTCCAAATGAGCAGTTCTTC | CASSSAGTPNEQFF
. | . | TRBJ2-1 | TRBV6-1 | TGTGCCAGCAGTGAATCGGGTGAGCAGTTCTTC | CASSESGEQFF
. | few | TRBJ2-1 | TRBV29-1 | TGCAGCGTTCAACGCGGGGCTAATGAGCAGTTCTTC | CSVQRGANEQFF
. | few | TRBJ1-1 | TRBV5-1 | TGCGCCAGCAGCTTGGTTTTTGGGGACGGATTGAACACTGAAGCTTTCTTT | CASSLVFGDGLNTEAFF
. | . | TRBJ2-1 | TRBV12-3/TRBV12-4 | TGTGCCAGCAGTTTCCGCAGGGAGAGGTCTATGAGTGGTGAGCAGTTCTTC | CASSFRRERSMSGEQFF
. | many | TRBJ2-5 | TRBV12-3/TRBV12-4 | TGTGCCAGCAGTTATTCGCTAACAGCAGGGACCCAGTACTTC | CASSYSLTAGTQYF
TRBD1 | few | TRBJ2-7 | TRBV7-9 | TGTGCCAGCAGCGCCGCCGGGGACAGGATACCCTACGAGCAGTACTTC | CASSAAGDRIPYEQYF
TRBD2 | . | TRBJ2-1 | TRBV29-1 | TGCAGCGTTGAACGGCGGGGGGGCCGGGACAATGAGCAGTTCTTC | CSVERRGGRDNEQFF
. | few | TRBJ2-7 | TRBV7-3 | TGTGCCAGCAGCTTACCGGGGAATACCCTGGGGGAGCAGTACTTC | CASSLPGNTLGEQYF
TRBD1 | . | TRBJ2-1 | TRBV29-1 | TGCAGCGAGACAGGGGGCGTTTCGTATTACAATGAGCAGTTCTTC | CSETGGVSYYNEQFF
. | few | TRBJ2-7 | TRBV19 | TGTGCCAGTAGTATAGGGGCTAGCGCCTACGAGCAGTACTTC | CASSIGASAYEQYF
. | . | TRBJ2-1 | TRBV20-1 | TGCAGTGCTAGAGATCCGTCTAGCTCCTACAATGAGCAGTTCTTC | CSARDPSSSYNEQFF
. | . | TRBJ2-2 | TRBV3-1 | TGTGCCAGCAGCCAGGGGGGGGCAGGGCGAGGAACCGGGGAGCTGTTTTTT | CASSQGGAGRGTGELFF
TRBD2 | few | TRBJ2-1 | TRBV9 | TGTGCCAGCAGCGACCAACTAGCGGGGGGCCTCCACAATGAGCAGTTCTTC | CASSDQLAGGLHNEQFF
. | few | TRBJ2-1 | TRBV3-1 | TGTGCCACCCAGGTAGGGGGTGAGCAGTTCTTC | CATQVGGEQFF
. | . | TRBJ2-1 | TRBV4-1 | TGCGCCAGCAGCCCACAACCTGGGACGGCCTACAATGAGCAGTTCTTC | CASSPQPGTAYNEQFF
. | . | TRBJ2-5 | TRBV19 | TGTGCCATTAACACTAGGCCCCTCGGGGCCCAGTACTTC | CAINTRPLGAQYF
. | . | TRBJ1-5 | TRBV27 | TGTGCCAGCAGTCCAGGGCTCAATCAGCCCCAGCATTTT | CASSPGLNQPQHF
TRBD1 | . | TRBJ2-5 | TRBV7-8 | TGTGCCAGCAGCTCGAACGGACAGGGGTCACAAGAGACCCAGTACTTC | CASSSNGQGSQETQYF
TRBD2 | few | TRBJ2-7 | TRBV2 | TGTGCCAGCTCAGCGGGGGTTTACGAGCAGTACTTC | CASSAGVYEQYF
. | . | TRBJ2-3 | TRBV7-3 | TGTGCCAGCAGCCTCGGGGGCTCGGGGGATACGCAGTATTTT | CASSLGGSGDTQYF
. | . | TRBJ2-3 | TRBV29-1 | TGCAGCGTTGATGGACGGGTAGATACGCAGTATTTT | CSVDGRVDTQYF
. | few | TRBJ1-5 | TRBV27 | TGTGCCAGCAGTTTATTTACGGAGTTAGGCAATCAGCCCCAGCATTTT | CASSLFTELGNQPQHF
. | . | TRBJ2-7 | TRBV12-3/TRBV12-4 | TGTGCCAGCAGTTTCAGTCGTGGGACCTACGAGCAGTACTTC | CASSFSRGTYEQYF
. | . | TRBJ2-1 | TRBV5-1 | TGCGCCAGCAGCTCCGCGGGGGCTGGGCAGTTCTTC | CASSSAGAGQFF
. | . | TRBJ1-3 | TRBV20-1 | TGCAGGACCCGGACGGCTGGAAACACCATATATTTT | CRTRTAGNTIYF
TRBD1 | . | TRBJ2-5 | TRBV12-3/TRBV12-4 | TGTGCCAGCAGTTTCTCGAGACAGGGGCGCCGCGAGACCCAGTACTTC | CASSFSRQGRRETQYF
. | few | TRBJ2-2 | TRBV28 | TGTGCCAGCAGTCCCGACACTCGGTACACCGGGGAGCTGTTTTTT | CASSPDTRYTGELFF
. | . | TRBJ2-6 | TRBV15 | TGTGCCACCAGCAAGCGTAGAGCTGGGGCCAACGTCCTGACTTTC | CATSKRRAGANVLTF
TRBD2 | . | TRBJ2-5 | TRBV7-9 | TGTGCCAGCAGCACCGGGACTAGCGGACCGTACCAAGAGACCCAGTACTTC | CASSTGTSGPYQETQYF
TRBD2 | . | TRBJ2-7 | TRBV30 | TGTGCCTGGAGTGCTTTGGGGGGGAGGGTACACGAGCAGTACTTC | CAWSALGGRVHEQYF
TRBD2 | . | TRBJ2-5 | TRBV11-1 | TGTGCCAGCAGGTCGGGGACTAGCGGGGACCAAACCCAAGAGACCCAGTACTTC | CASRSGTSGDQTQETQYF
. | . | TRBJ2-3 | TRBV29-1 | TGCAGTCTCCTAGGGAGCGGAGATACGCAGTATTTT | CSLLGSGDTQYF
. | . | TRBJ1-1 | TRBV7-8 | TGTGCCAGCAGCTTATTGGGCAGGAACACTGAAGCTTTCTTT | CASSLLGRNTEAFF
TRBD2 | . | TRBJ2-5 | TRBV28 | TGTGCCAGCAGGGGGCGGACTAGCGGGTTCGAGACCCAGTACTTC | CASRGRTSGFETQYF
TRBD2 | . | TRBJ2-1 | TRBV6-1 | TGTGCCACCAGGACTAGCTCGTACAATGAGCAGTTCTTC | CATRTSSYNEQFF
. | many | TRBJ1-6 | TRBV10-3 | TGTGCCATCAGTGTGGAAAGGGATAATTCACCCCTCCACTTT | CAISVERDNSPLHF
TRBD1 | . | TRBJ1-1 | TRBV29-1 | TGCAGCGTTGGAGCCCGGGACAGGAACACTGAAGCTTTCTTT | CSVGARDRNTEAFF
. | . | TRBJ2-7 | TRBV4-2 | TGTGCCAGCAGCCAAGAGGCCGGGGCGGACTCCTACGAGCAGTACTTC | CASSQEAGADSYEQYF
. | few | TRBJ1-1 | TRBV12-3/TRBV12-4 | TGTGCCAGCAGTTTAGGGGCGGCTGGGAACACTGAAGCTTTCTTT | CASSLGAAGNTEAFF
TRBD1 | . | TRBJ2-7 | TRBV7-9 | TGTGCCAGCACCCCAAGGACAGGGCACGAGCAGTACTTC | CASTPRTGHEQYF
. | . | TRBJ1-4 | TRBV12-3/TRBV12-4 | TGTGCCAGCAGTCAGGGATATGAAAAACTGTTTTTT | CASSQGYEKLFF
. | many | TRBJ2-2 | TRBV5-6 | TGTGCCAGCAGCCCGACAGCCTACACCGGGGAGCTGTTTTTT | CASSPTAYTGELFF
. | . | TRBJ2-7 | TRBV27 | TGTGCCAGCAGCGCAGCAGGCGGGGGCTCTTGGGAGCAGTACTTC | CASSAAGGGSWEQYF
TRBD2 | . | TRBJ2-5 | TRBV30 | TGTGCCTGGAGACTAGCGGGGGGCCAAGAGACCCAGTACTTC | CAWRLAGGQETQYF
. | . | TRBJ1-3 | TRBV15 | TGTGCCACCAGCAGAGCCGCGGAGACTGGAAACACCATATATTTT | CATSRAAETGNTIYF
. | . | TRBJ2-3 | TRBV12-3/TRBV12-4 | TGTGCCACTGGAGGGGCCGACACAGATACGCAGTATTTT | CATGGADTDTQYF
TRBD2 | . | TRBJ2-3 | TRBV9 | TGTGCCAGCAGCGTAGGGGTGCGGGGGAACACAGATACGCAGTATTTT | CASSVGVRGNTDTQYF
. | many | TRBJ2-2 | TRBV6-4 | TGTGCCAGCAGTGACTCGGGACAAAACACCGGGGAGCTGTTTTTT | CASSDSGQNTGELFF
. | few | TRBJ2-1 | TRBV28 | TGTGCCAGCAGTTTAAGATTTGGCGTTCAAAATGAGCAGTTCTTC | CASSLRFGVQNEQFF
. | few | TRBJ2-7 | TRBV7-9 | TGTGCCAGCAGCTTCGAATGGGACGAGCAGTACTTC | CASSFEWDEQYF
. | . | TRBJ2-1 | TRBV12-3/TRBV12-4 | TGTGCCAGCAGAGTTCCAGAGGGAATGTACAATGAGCAGTTCTTC | CASRVPEGMYNEQFF
. | . | TRBJ2-7 | TRBV12-3/TRBV12-4 | TGTGCCAGCAGTTTAGAGGGGCCGCACTACGAGCAGTACTTC | CASSLEGPHYEQYF
. | once | TRBJ2-7 | TRBV7-9 | TGTGCCAGCAGCCCAGTTGCGGGCAGCTCCTACGAGCAGTACTTC | CASSPVAGSSYEQYF
TRBD1 | few | TRBJ2-7 | TRBV20-1 | TGCAGTGCTAGAGATCCGGGCAGGGGGCTCTACGAGCAGTACTTC | CSARDPGRGLYEQYF